Shown below are 24 T cell receptor beta chains from a single sample sequenced in a study of T-cell reconstitution after alpha-beta-depleted transplantation in children. Library preparation (for TCRbeta) was performed with unique molecular identifiers. From the PCR reads, TCRdb called clonotypes with MiXCR, one entry per CDR3 protein. The sample records fewer than 500,000 distinct CDR3 sequences, over 40% being singletons. Specimen: PBMCs, collected before TCRalphabeta/CD19-depleted stem cell transplant. These receptors all come from a girl aged 2 to 10 with aplastic anemia, due to receive a stem cell transplant.

This clonotype was detected a few times. The chain joins TRBV10-2 to TRBJ1-2, with D hard to call. V lost 5 bases, J lost 8 bases, and 15 bases lay in between. Looked up from germline, CDR1 is WSHSY and CDR2 is SAAADI. The CDR3 is 13 residues long. The CDR3 DNA follows: TGCGCCAGCAGTCAGGAATACCAGGACGGCTACACCTTC. This sequence encodes CASSQEYQDGYTF.

The V call is TRBV14, the J call TRBJ1-1, with D perhaps matching TRBD1 (5 bases). This CDR3 has 17 residues. The germline V and J ends were trimmed by 4 bases and 3 bases, with 21 bases remaining between them. CDR1 is SGHDN and CDR2 is FVKESK in the germline V gene. The CDR3 nucleotides are TGTGCCAGCAGCCTCCGGGGGATGACGAGCATACACACTGAAGCTTTCTTT. Residues: CASSLRGMTSIHTEAFF.

The table lists this clonotype with many counts. This chain uses TRBV20-1 with TRBJ1-5; 8 nucleotides agree with TRBD1. The V segment lost 0 bases and the J segment 3 bases; nucleotides outside the gene matches: 10. CDR1 is DFQATT, CDR2 SNEGSKA, per germline (reference sequence). CDR3 size: 17 residues. The CDR3 loop reads CSARDLTGGTINQPQHF. CDR3 coding DNA: TGCAGTGCTAGAGATCTCACAGGGGGAACCATCAATCAGCCCCAGCATTTT.

The chain uses TRBV20-1 and TRBJ2-1; weak D call: TRBD2 (6 bases). The CDR3 totals 16 residues. Trimming cost V 2 bases and J 2 bases, with 16 bases left between them. Per germline, CDR1 DFQATT and CDR2 SNEGSKA (reference sequence). CDR3 sequence reads: CSARIRGGGAYNEQFF. The CDR3 region has the DNA TGCAGTGCTAGAATTCGTGGGGGAGGTGCCTACAATGAGCAGTTCTTC.

V gene TRBV4-1 combines with J gene TRBJ2-7; 11 nucleotides line up with TRBD2. The CDR3 sequence is 16 residues long. The germline V gene encodes CDR1 MGHRA and CDR2 YSYEKL. With V trimmed by 2 bases and J by 0 bases, 3 bases remained unmatched. CDR3 in amino acids: CASSQPTSGGSYEQYF. The CDR3 DNA follows: TGCGCCAGCAGCCAACCAACTAGCGGGGGCTCCTACGAGCAGTACTTC.

Only a few counts were recorded for this clonotype. V usage is TRBV10-3 and J usage is TRBJ1-6; TRBD1 agrees at 7 bases. Germline V gene data show CDR1 as ENHRY and CDR2 as SYGVKD. CDR3 length equals 15 residues. J gave up 8 bases and V 3 bases, and 7 bases lay outside the gene matches. CDR3: CAISDTGVRYSPLHF. CDR3 sequence (DNA): TGTGCCATCAGTGATACAGGGGTCAGATATTCACCCCTCCACTTT.

The V gene is TRBV18, the J gene TRBJ2-2, with D possibly TRBD2 on 6 matching bases. Per germline, CDR1 KGHSH and CDR2 LQKENI. V was trimmed by 8 bases and J by 1 base, leaving 8 bases between them. The CDR3 loop spans 13 amino acids. CDR3 sequence (DNA): TGTGCCAGCCGGGGACTGAACACCGGGGAGCTGTTTTTT. Translation gives CASRGLNTGELFF. Looking up the rest from reference TRBV18 and TRBJ2-2 gives the full variable domain: NAGVMQNPRHLVRRRGQEARLRCSPMKGHSHVYWYRQLPEEGLKFMVYLQKENIIDESGMPKERFSAEFPKEGPSILRIQQVVRGDSAAYFCASRGLNTGELFFGEGSRLTVL.

This clonotype turned up a few times. This rearrangement joins TRBV5-1 to TRBJ2-2; TRBD1 or TRBD2 may be the D gene (6 bases each). V was cut by 7 bases and J by 4 bases, with 17 bases left in between. CDR1 and CDR2 from the germline V gene are SGHRS and YFSETQ. This CDR3 comprises 15 residues. CDR3 loop: CASGALQGGTGELFF. The CDR3 DNA reads as TGCGCCAGCGGAGCTTTACAGGGAGGCACCGGGGAGCTGTTTTTT.

As DNA, the CDR3 is TGCAGTGCTAGAGACCCTGGGGGGAATGGGTACTTC. Its protein product is CSARDPGGNGYF. The chain employs TRBV20-1 and TRBJ2-5; tentative D call: TRBD2 (6 bases). This CDR3 contains 12 residues. Trimming took off 0 bases at V and 13 bases at J, with 15 bases between the two ends. Germline CDR1 and CDR2: DFQATT and SNEGSKA (reference sequence).

This rearrangement joins TRBV27 to TRBJ1-2; D unresolved. Germline-derived CDR1 and CDR2 are MNHEY and SMNVEV (reference sequence). The CDR3 loop spans 15 amino acids. Trimming cost V 6 bases and J 0 bases, with 14 bases left between them. Here the CDR3 reads CASRTYSPANYGYTF. The DNA of the CDR3 is TGTGCCAGCAGAACTTACAGCCCCGCTAACTATGGCTACACCTTC.

This chain connects TRBV6-1 to TRBJ2-7; 9 bases agree with TRBD1. Trimming removed 5 bases from V and 3 bases from J; junction bases left unmatched: 8. This CDR3 has 15 residues. Germline V gives CDR1 MNHNS, CDR2 SASEGT. The CDR3 loop reads CASSRGQGVFYEQYF. CDR3 coding DNA: TGTGCCAGCAGTCGGGGACAGGGAGTCTTCTACGAGCAGTACTTC.

The chain is built from TRBV20-1 and TRBJ2-7; D is undetermined. The CDR3 is 12 amino acids. CDR1 is DFQATT and CDR2 is SNEGSKA in the germline V gene (reference sequence). The V end lost 6 bases, the J end lost 2 bases, and 11 bases lay between the germline ends. The CDR3 region has the DNA TGCAGTGCGACGGGCCCCACCTACGAGCAGTACTTC. Amino acids: CSATGPTYEQYF.

J is TRBJ2-7 and V is TRBV5-1, with 10 positions matching TRBD2. The CDR3 totals 16 residues. Germline loops: CDR1 SGHRS, CDR2 YFSETQ. V lost 7 bases and J lost 4; bases outside the gene matches: 14. The CDR3 DNA follows: TGCGCCAGCTCGCACTTAGGGGTAGCGGGAGGTTACGAGCAGTACTTC. Protein sequence: CASSHLGVAGGYEQYF. Based on the CDR3 plus reference TRBV5-1 and TRBJ2-7, the full variable domain is KAGVTQTPRYLIKTRGQQVTLSCSPISGHRSVSWYQQTPGQGLQFLFEYFSETQRNKGNFPGRFSGRQFSNSRSEMNVSTLELGDSALYLCASSHLGVAGGYEQYFGPGTRLTVT.

The chain links TRBV7-9 to TRBJ1-3; D not resolved. This CDR3 has 15 amino acids. Deletions cut 5 bases from V and 7 bases from J, with 18 bases between. Germline V lookup: CDR1 SEHNR, CDR2 FQNEAQ (reference sequence). CDR3 DNA: TGTGCCAGCAGCGCCTACAGCTCTACGGGGAACACCATATATTTT. Translating it yields CASSAYSSTGNTIYF.

V and J are TRBV27 and TRBJ2-6; 10 bases fit TRBD1. The length of the CDR3 is 18 residues. From germline, CDR1 is MNHEY and CDR2 SMNVEV (reference sequence). The ends lost 5 bases at V and 1 base at J; junction bases unmatched: 8. The CDR3 nucleotides read TGTGCCAGCAGTATCTTGACAGGGGGCGGTTCTGGGGCCAACGTCCTGACTTTC. Translating it yields CASSILTGGGSGANVLTF.

This chain links TRBV5-1 with TRBJ2-5; 11 nucleotides align to TRBD1. This CDR3 has 14 residues. Germline CDR1 reads SGHRS; CDR2 reads YFSETQ. Unmatched junction bases numbered 2, after V lost 2 bases and J lost 5 bases. The CDR3 is CASSFGQGAETQYF. As DNA, the CDR3 is TGCGCCAGCAGCTTCGGACAGGGGGCTGAGACCCAGTACTTC.

The V call is TRBV20-1, the J call TRBJ2-5; 8 nucleotides line up with TRBD1. Per the germline V gene, CDR1 is DFQATT and CDR2 is SNEGSKA (reference sequence). This CDR3 spans 14 amino acids. Unmatched junction bases numbered 6, after V lost 1 base and J lost 5 bases. The CDR3 sequence is CSARGFRGPETQYF. In DNA form, the CDR3 reads TGCAGTGCTAGAGGGTTCAGGGGGCCGGAGACCCAGTACTTC.

The chain recombines TRBV15 with TRBJ2-1; D is possibly TRBD2 (5 bases). The V gene's germline CDR1 is LNHNV and CDR2 YYDKDF (reference sequence). Trimming removed 0 bases at V and 0 bases at J, with 12 bases between. The CDR3 consists of 17 residues. Written as DNA, the CDR3 is TGTGCCACCAGCAGAGAGGGCAGCCTAGCCTCCTACAATGAGCAGTTCTTC. Translated: CATSREGSLASYNEQFF.

This chain connects TRBV7-8 to TRBJ2-3, with unresolved D. V gave up 1 base and J gave up 2 bases, with 13 bases separating them. Germline assignment: CDR1 SGHVS and CDR2 FQNEAQ. The CDR3 spans 16 residues. The CDR3 here is CASSLGVWSPTDTQYF. Written as DNA, the CDR3 is TGTGCCAGCAGCTTAGGAGTGTGGTCCCCCACAGATACGCAGTATTTT.

The chain is built from TRBV7-2 and TRBJ1-2; D gene ambiguous. The CDR3 totals 11 residues. CDR1 is SGHTA and CDR2 is FQGNSA in the germline V gene. Trimming cost V 0 bases and J 9 bases, with 5 bases left between them. This CDR3 is CASSLALSYTF. DNA for the CDR3: TGTGCCAGCAGCTTAGCTCTGAGCTACACCTTC.

This clonotype has only a few counts. The CDR3, as DNA: TGTGCCAGCAGCTTGACAGGGGTGGGAAATGAGCAGTTCTTC. The encoded protein is CASSLTGVGNEQFF. This chain joins TRBV5-5 and TRBJ2-1; 7 bases are shared with TRBD1. Looked up from germline, CDR1 is SGHKS and CDR2 is YYEKEE (reference sequence). This CDR3 region has 14 residues. Losses at the gene ends were 1 base for V and 7 bases for J; bases not matched to a gene: 5.

In this sample, this clonotype turned up many times. The chain recombines TRBV12-3 or TRBV12-4 with TRBJ2-3; D is ambiguous. Trimming shortened V by 6 bases and J by 0 bases, and 10 bases separated the two germline ends. CDR3 length equals 14 residues. The CDR3 region is CASSRLMSTDTQYF. The CDR3 DNA is TGTGCCAGCAGCCGACTCATGAGCACAGATACGCAGTATTTT.

This clonotype was seen a handful of times. V gene TRBV29-1 combines with J gene TRBJ2-1; TRBD1 agrees at 10 bases. This CDR3 contains 12 residues. Germline CDR1 SQVTM, CDR2 ANQGSEA. Trimming at V came to 5 bases and at J to 9 bases, leaving 4 bases not matched to a gene. Here the CDR3 DNA reads TGCAGCGTTCGACAGGGGGCACGTGAGCAGTTCTTC. Encoded protein: CSVRQGAREQFF.

This clonotype was found many times. CDR3 sequence: CASSQDRDRGLYGYTF. The CDR3 bases are TGCGCCAGCAGCCAGGACCGAGACAGGGGACTCTATGGCTACACCTTC. The chain recombines TRBV5-1 with TRBJ1-2; 8 nucleotides align to TRBD1. CDR1 SGHRS and CDR2 YFSETQ come from the germline V gene. CDR3 size: 16 residues. J gave up 4 bases and V 4 bases, and 12 bases lay outside the gene matches.